The 19 T cell receptor beta chains reported below all come from one sample, sequenced in a study of cytomegalovirus exposure and HLA in healthy donors. Only in-frame clones appear in the TCRdb table, and some are missing; sequencing was by immunoSEQ multiplex PCR. The sample lists approximately 100,000 clones, 90% to 95% occurring once. Sequences were obtained from PBMCs. Source of these receptors: a young woman in good health and CMV-seropositive.

The V gene is TRBV5-1, the J gene TRBJ2-3; 7 bases line up with TRBD1. Germline V gene lookup returns CDR1 SGHRS and CDR2 YFSETQ. This CDR3 contains 15 residues. The ends lost 5 bases at V and 0 bases at J; junction bases unmatched: 6. The CDR3 nucleotides read TGCGCCAGCAGAACGAAGGGACAGAGCACAGATACGCAGTATTTT. It is translated as CASRTKGQSTDTQYF.

This sequence joins TRBV27 and TRBJ2-1; maybe TRBD2 (7 bases). This CDR3 spans 15 amino acids. Germline-derived CDR1 and CDR2 are MNHEY and SMNVEV (reference sequence). Trimming shortened V by 7 bases and J by 4 bases, and 17 bases separated the two germline ends. The CDR3 sequence: CASTTGASGYNEQFF. The CDR3 region has the DNA TGTGCCAGCACCACGGGGGCTAGCGGATACAATGAGCAGTTCTTC.

The rearrangement links TRBV28 to TRBJ1-5; TRBD1 might be the D (6 bases). CDR3 length: 16 residues. Germline lookup yields CDR1 MDHEN and CDR2 SYDVKM. V lost 5 bases and J lost 1, with 15 bases in between. CDR3 amino acids: CASSLIGQLSNQPQHF. For the CDR3, the DNA is TGTGCCAGCAGTCTAATTGGACAGCTGAGCAATCAGCCCCAGCATTTT.

The chain joins TRBV10-3 to TRBJ1-4, with D perhaps TRBD1 (5 bases). The CDR3 consists of 15 residues. V gave up 3 bases and J gave up 1 base, with 9 bases separating them. Germline V gene lookup returns CDR1 ENHRY and CDR2 SYGVKD. CDR3 sequence reads: CAISDKTVTNEKLFF. DNA for the CDR3: TGTGCCATCAGTGACAAGACAGTAACTAATGAAAAACTGTTTTTT.

The CDR3 spells CASSERQGVDTEAFF. CDR3 DNA: TGTGCCAGCAGTGAGAGACAGGGGGTGGACACTGAAGCTTTCTTT. V gene TRBV6-6 combines with J gene TRBJ1-1; TRBD1 matches 9 bases. J lost 3 bases, V lost 5 bases, and 7 bases had no gene match. The CDR3 loop spans 15 amino acids. Germline CDR1 reads MNHNY; CDR2 reads SVGAGI (reference sequence).

V gene TRBV10-1 combines with J gene TRBJ2-1; 8 bases agree with TRBD2. The CDR3 consists of 15 residues. The V gene end was trimmed by 10 bases and the J gene end by 6 bases; junction bases not matched to a gene: 14. Per germline, CDR1 WNHNN and CDR2 SYGVQD (reference sequence). The CDR3 nucleotides read TGCGCCATCCCCCTCCTAGCGGGCAGGCCCAATGAGCAGTTCTTC. Translating gives CAIPLLAGRPNEQFF.

V and J are TRBV19 and TRBJ2-7, with a weak D call TRBD2 (6 bases). Deletions cut 7 bases from V and 3 bases from J, with 16 bases between. Germline values: CDR1 LNHDA, CDR2 SQIVND (reference sequence). The CDR3 is 14 amino acids. The CDR3 DNA reads as TGTGCCAGTAATTGGCCGGGGGTAGGCTACGAGCAGTACTTC. Its protein is CASNWPGVGYEQYF.

The CDR3 here is CASSYREGPPDTQYF. Written as DNA, the CDR3 is TGTGCCAGCAGTTACCGGGAGGGCCCTCCAGATACGCAGTATTTT. The chain combines TRBV6-5 with TRBJ2-3; TRBD2 aligns across 8 bases. Germline V gene data show CDR1 as MNHEY and CDR2 as SVGAGI. This CDR3 is 15 amino acids long. V dropped 2 bases and J dropped 4; count of bases not matched to a gene: 5.

The gene calls are TRBV30 and TRBJ2-5, with D perhaps matching TRBD2 (6 bases). This CDR3 has 13 amino acids. Trimming shortened V by 5 bases and J by 2 bases, and 12 bases separated the two germline ends. Per the germline V gene, CDR1 is GTSNPN and CDR2 is SVGIG (reference sequence). The CDR3 DNA reads as TGTGCCTGGCAACTTGCGGGACAAGAGACCCAGTACTTC. Residues: CAWQLAGQETQYF.

Here the CDR3 DNA reads TGTGCCAGCTCACCACTACTAGCGAGTACCGGGGAGCTGTTTTTT. Protein sequence: CASSPLLASTGELFF. The chain carries TRBV18 and TRBJ2-2, with 7 bases identical to TRBD2. Germline-derived CDR1 and CDR2 are KGHSH and LQKENI. V gave up 1 base and J gave up 5 bases; unmatched junction bases: 4. The CDR3 totals 15 residues. The variable domain in full, completed from reference TRBV18 and TRBJ2-2, reads NAGVMQNPRHLVRRRGQEARLRCSPMKGHSHVYWYRQLPEEGLKFMVYLQKENIIDESGMPKERFSAEFPKEGPSILRIQQVVRGDSAAYFCASSPLLASTGELFFGEGSRLTVL.

The chain uses TRBV6-6 and TRBJ2-2, with TRBD2 matching over 9 bases. V shed 6 bases and J 3 bases; nucleotides not matched to a gene: 5. The germline gives CDR1 MNHNY, CDR2 SVGAGI (reference sequence). The CDR3 totals 15 residues. DNA of the CDR3: TGTGCCAGCAGGCGGGAGGGTGGGGACACCGGGGAGCTGTTTTTT. The encoded protein is CASRREGGDTGELFF.

This clone was counted only a few times. The chain is built from TRBV27 and TRBJ1-2; D possibly corresponds to TRBD1 (6 bases). V lost 6 bases to trimming and J lost 8 bases, with 13 bases between them. Germline V lookup: CDR1 MNHEY, CDR2 SMNVEV (reference sequence). The CDR3 length is 12 residues. The CDR3, as DNA: TGTGCCAGCAGCCAGGGGAAGGCCGGCTACACCTTC. Its translation: CASSQGKAGYTF.

V usage is TRBV4-3 and J usage is TRBJ2-3; TRBD2 agrees at 8 bases. The CDR3 consists of 16 residues. Germline CDR1 and CDR2: LGHNA and YSLEER. V lost 3 bases and J lost 5; bases outside the gene matches: 10. For the CDR3, the DNA is TGCGCCAGCAGCCATATAGCGGGGACCCAGGGAGATACGCAGTATTTT. It codes for CASSHIAGTQGDTQYF.

The V call is TRBV6-1, the J call TRBJ1-2, with 8 bases identical to TRBD1. Germline V CDR1 and CDR2: MNHNS, SASEGT. The CDR3 sequence is 14 residues long. V was clipped by 7 bases and J by 10 bases; unmatched bases: 14. CDR3 coding DNA: TGTGCCAGCATCGAAACAGGGGGTTACTCCGACTACACCTTC. Encoded protein: CASIETGGYSDYTF.

The chain is built from TRBV7-2 and TRBJ2-7; D ambiguous. Germline V gene sequence: CDR1 SGHTA, CDR2 FQGNSA. V lost 3 bases and J lost 4, with 4 bases in between. The CDR3 spans 11 residues. The CDR3 sequence: CASSFSYEQYF. Written as DNA, the CDR3 is TGTGCCAGCAGCTTTAGTTACGAGCAGTACTTC.

The V and J genes are TRBV7-2 and TRBJ2-1; no clear D gene. Per germline, CDR1 SGHTA and CDR2 FQGNSA. Trimming took 0 bases from V and 7 from J, leaving 16 bases between them. The CDR3 contains 16 residues. The CDR3 here is CASSLARLDPGNEQFF. As DNA, the CDR3 is TGTGCCAGCAGCTTAGCGCGACTTGACCCTGGGAATGAGCAGTTCTTC.

V gene TRBV6-5 combines with J gene TRBJ2-1, with 13 bases lining up with TRBD2. The CDR3 runs 16 residues. Trimming took 3 bases from V and 9 from J; bases not matched to a gene: 8. Per the germline V gene, CDR1 is MNHEY and CDR2 is SVGAGI. The CDR3 region is CASSYRTSGRVGEQFF. For the CDR3, the DNA is TGTGCCAGCAGTTATCGGACTAGCGGGAGAGTAGGTGAGCAGTTCTTC.

The count of this clone is one. The chain is built from TRBV5-6 and TRBJ1-1; 8 bases map to TRBD1. With V trimmed by 4 bases and J by 4 bases, 21 bases remained unmatched. The V gene's germline CDR1 is SGHDT and CDR2 YYEEEE. The CDR3 runs to 19 residues. CDR3 nucleotide sequence: TGTGCCAGCAGCCCTGTTGGGAGAGGACAGGGCCTATTGGGCACTGAAGCTTTCTTT. It translates to CASSPVGRGQGLLGTEAFF.

This chain joins TRBV5-1 and TRBJ1-2; 7 bases are a match to TRBD1. Germline CDR1 and CDR2: SGHRS and YFSETQ. The CDR3 extends over 15 amino acids. J was trimmed by 5 bases and V by 0 bases; bases with no gene match: 7. In DNA, the CDR3 is TGCGCCAGCAGCTTGGCCCCGGGACAGCAATATGGCTACACCTTC. This translates into CASSLAPGQQYGYTF. Combining the CDR3 with reference TRBV5-1 and TRBJ1-2 gives the whole variable domain KAGVTQTPRYLIKTRGQQVTLSCSPISGHRSVSWYQQTPGQGLQFLFEYFSETQRNKGNFPGRFSGRQFSNSRSEMNVSTLELGDSALYLCASSLAPGQQYGYTFGSGTRLTVV.